This T cell receptor beta chain was retrieved from a study of neurological immune-mediated disorders (dated by TCRdb to the late 2010s). For context, the study as a whole: Peripheral blood TCR-beta repertoires from HTLV-I-associated myelopathy (HAM/TSP) patients, multiple sclerosis patients and healthy controls were compared by UMI-based sequencing. The roughly 110 TCR-beta libraries included longitudinal samples, technical triplicates and paired sorted CD4+ and CD8+ T-cell subsets alongside PBMC samples. Longitudinal HAM/TSP donors and healthy donors each had 3 time-points at intervals of about 3-45 months. The cohort was made up of some 70 subjects, consisting of around 14 HAM/TSP patients, approximately 35 multiple sclerosis patients and 20 healthy controls. General conclusions and limits of the study: No identical CDR3 amino acid sequences were shared among expanded clones across subjects, suggesting private TCR-beta repertoires in all groups. The highest TCR clonal expansion was observed in HAM/TSP patients, whereas the lowest was observed in MS patients, even when compared with healthy controls.

This clonotype was observed at least ten times. Its binding antigen is unknown. No much larger clone exists at a distance of one base, and base qualities are not known. The sample's time point label, decoded: longitudinal time-point 3. The healthy controls were volunteers from a blood bank in Maryland, USA. Libraries from unsorted PBMCs were made from 2 million PBMCs kept in RNAlater at -80 degrees C until RNA extraction. PBMCs were separated from peripheral blood using Ficoll-Hypaque density gradient centrifugation and then cryopreserved in liquid nitrogen. cDNA was synthesized by template-switch 5'RACE using a primer carrying a 10-nucleotide random unique molecular identifier by which each TCR transcript was tagged. Over 180 million TCR-beta sequences, covering 15-18 subjects, were produced in each sequencing run. The RNeasy kit was used to extract total RNA. The KAPA Real-time Library Amplification kit was used to amplify TCR-beta VDJ regions with primers targeting the TCR constant region and the 5'RACE anchor. Sample indexes and Illumina adaptors were added in a first PCR, and a second PCR then increased library yield. After Ampure bead purification, the TCR product of roughly 650 bp was size-selected on a 2% E-gel SizeSelection system. Before pooling, libraries had their quality checked on a Bioanalyzer, their concentration measured with Qubit, and their quantity determined with the Kapa Library Quantification kit. Paired-end 2 x 150 bp sequencing of the libraries was performed on an Illumina HiSeq 2500. To increase sequence diversity, roughly 25-31% phiX was spiked into each library pool. Regarding the original processing steps: Quality-filtered reads were processed with the UMI-based MiGEC pipeline, which removed over 75% of raw TCR sequences during error correction. IMGT germline references were used for aligning VDJ genes, and each clonotype was defined as a unique CDR3 amino acid sequence together with its V-J genes. Clonal expansion, Shannon diversity, and CDR3 relatedness (CalcPairwiseDistances, ClusterSamples) were evaluated with VDJtools, and phylogenetic trees were built with CLCbio workbench. Expanded clones were defined as having at least 8 unique UMIs, based on coefficient-of-variation modelling across technical triplicates. Using fastp trimming at Q25 and MiXCR clonotype assembly, TCRdb reanalyzed the public sequencing data and kept in-frame beta chains. Every distinct CDR3 protein forms one entry, paired with its most common genes and DNA. In this record, the V and J calls reflect TCRdb's handling and not the investigators' own analysis. For this sample there are some 55,000 distinct CDR3 sequences; 7% to 9% appear just once. The ten largest clones take up under 2.5% of the sample.

Material: PBMCs. This clonotype originated in a woman in her thirties or forties in good health.

The DNA reads TGCAGTGCTAGAGATGAGGACAGCTTCCTATACAATGAGCAGTTCTTC. Protein translation: CSARDEDSFLYNEQFF. The chain couples TRBV20-1 to TRBJ2-1; the D gene is perhaps TRBD1, on 6 matching bases. The CDR3 spans 16 residues, from the cysteine through the phenylalanine. Only CDR3 DNA is held: 48 bases, read in frame from base 1. CDR1 DFQATT and CDR2 SNEGSKA are derived from the germline V gene (reference sequence). V loses 0 bases of germline sequence and J loses 4 bases, and the interval between the two ends is 16 bases.